The 26 T cell receptor beta chains in this list originate from one sample, sequenced in a study of read filtering for tumor transcriptome and immune sequencing. From about 400 ng of RNA, a library with molecular barcoded alpha/delta and beta/gamma adaptors was made. TCRdb reprocessed the reads with MiXCR, giving one entry per CDR3 protein. In the table there are 130,000 or so distinct CDR3 sequences, under 15% of which are singletons. Sample: a population of CD138-negative cells sorted from bone marrow. The receptors were gathered from a donor at least 40 years old with multiple myeloma.

This clonotype was counted at least ten times. J is TRBJ1-1 and V is TRBV5-1, with 8 bases fitting TRBD1. The CDR3 has 13 residues. The germline V gene encodes CDR1 SGHRS and CDR2 YFSETQ. With 4 bases clipped from V and 3 bases from J, the junction kept 2 bases outside the gene matches. The DNA of the CDR3 is TGCGCCAGCAGCAAGGACAGGGACACTGAAGCTTTCTTT. This sequence encodes CASSKDRDTEAFF.

This clonotype has a count of ten or more. The chain carries TRBV4-1 and TRBJ2-1; D unclear. The germline gives CDR1 MGHRA, CDR2 YSYEKL. The CDR3 covers 13 residues. Trimming took off 3 bases at V and 5 bases at J, with 8 bases between the two ends. The CDR3, as DNA: TGCGCCAGCAGCCATCAACGGGACAATGAGCAGTTCTTC. Encoded protein: CASSHQRDNEQFF.

The chain uses TRBV7-2 and TRBJ2-7; possibly TRBD1 for D (6 bases). V lost 5 bases, J lost 0 bases, and 14 bases lay in between. CDR1 is SGHTA, CDR2 FQGNSA, per germline. The CDR3 extends over 15 amino acids. CDR3 protein: CASSGDRWSSYEQYF. The CDR3 region has the DNA TGTGCCAGCAGCGGTGACAGGTGGTCCTCCTACGAGCAGTACTTC.

This clonotype came up many times. The V call is TRBV29-1, the J call TRBJ1-1, with TRBD1 identical over 10 bases. The germline V gene encodes CDR1 SQVTM and CDR2 ANQGSEA. Germline trimming cut 7 bases from V and 4 bases from J; bases unmatched to any gene: 6. This CDR3 has 13 residues. CDR3 in amino acids: CSASGQGFTEAFF. DNA for the CDR3: TGCAGCGCTTCGGGACAGGGGTTCACTGAAGCTTTCTTT.

This clonotype came up many times. This chain joins TRBV6-2 or TRBV6-3 and TRBJ2-1, with D tentatively TRBD1 or TRBD2 (6 bases each). CDR1 is MNHEY and CDR2 is SVGEGT in the germline V gene. This CDR3 has 13 residues. Between the trimmed V and J ends, which lost 6 bases and 5 bases, there was a span of 11 bases. CDR3 loop: CASSRGTHNEQFF. The DNA for the CDR3 is TGTGCCAGCAGCCGCGGGACACACAATGAGCAGTTCTTC.

This clonotype has ten or more counts. The chain uses TRBV5-6 and TRBJ2-1; D possibly corresponds to TRBD1 (5 bases). The CDR3 consists of 13 residues. Trimming took off 3 bases at V and 7 bases at J, with 11 bases between the two ends. Germline CDR1 is SGHDT and CDR2 is YYEEEE. For the CDR3, the DNA is TGTGCCAGCAGCTCGGCCCCAGGGAATGAGCAGTTCTTC. This translates into CASSSAPGNEQFF. Full variable domain (missing parts from reference TRBV5-6 and TRBJ2-1): DAGVTQSPTHLIKTRGQQVTLRCSPKSGHDTVSWYQQALGQGPQFIFQYYEEEERQRGNFPDRFSGHQFPNYSSELNVNALLLGDSALYLCASSSAPGNEQFFGPGTRLTVL.

The chain recombines TRBV20-1 with TRBJ1-1; D gene uncertain. Germline-derived CDR1 and CDR2 are DFQATT and SNEGSKA (reference sequence). Trimming pared 5 bases from V and 1 base from J, leaving 8 bases between. This CDR3 is 12 amino acids long. The CDR3 is CSAYQRNTEAFF. Here the CDR3 DNA reads TGCAGTGCTTATCAGCGGAACACTGAAGCTTTCTTT.

This clonotype came up many times. The V gene is TRBV6-2 or TRBV6-3, the J gene TRBJ2-1; perhaps D is TRBD1 or TRBD2 (6 bases each). The CDR3 length is 18 residues. Between the trimmed V and J ends, which lost 6 bases and 0 bases, there was a span of 21 bases. Germline CDR1 reads MNHEY; CDR2 reads SVGEGT. The CDR3 nucleotides read TGTGCCAGCAGCCCAAAGGGGGGAGGCCCCTTCTCCTACAATGAGCAGTTCTTC. The encoded protein is CASSPKGGGPFSYNEQFF.

This clonotype was detected only a few times. Possible read error: a much larger clone is one base away. CDR3 amino acids: CSADGDRDTQYF. CDR3 in DNA: TGCAGCGCCGACGGGGATCGGGATACGCAGTATTTT. The chain links TRBV29-1 to TRBJ2-3, with D perhaps TRBD2 (5 bases). With 7 bases removed from V and 6 bases from J, the gap between germline ends came to 14 bases. The CDR3 is made up of 12 amino acids. Germline values: CDR1 SQVTM, CDR2 ANQGSEA.

This clonotype was detected many times. The V gene is TRBV12-5, the J gene TRBJ1-2; unclear D gene. Between the trimmed V and J ends, which lost 3 bases and 8 bases, there was a span of 13 bases. Germline-derived CDR1 and CDR2 are LGHNT and FRNRAP. The CDR3 extends over 13 amino acids. The CDR3 loop is CASGFPPQDGYTF. The CDR3 DNA follows: TGTGCTAGTGGTTTCCCTCCGCAGGACGGCTACACCTTC.

This clonotype appeared many times. The gene calls are TRBV3-1 and TRBJ1-1; D is ambiguous. Between the trimmed V and J ends, which lost 1 base and 0 bases, there was a span of 6 bases. The length of the CDR3 is 14 residues. Per the germline V gene, CDR1 is LGHDT and CDR2 is YNNKEL (reference sequence). The CDR3 sequence: CASSQGAVNTEAFF. The CDR3 nucleotides read TGTGCCAGCAGCCAAGGCGCCGTGAACACTGAAGCTTTCTTT.

This clonotype was counted many times. The chain is built from TRBV12-3 or TRBV12-4 and TRBJ2-7; D may correspond to TRBD1 or TRBD2 (5 bases each). Trimming left V 3 bases short and J 3 bases short, with 12 bases between. The CDR3 totals 14 residues. CDR3 sequence: CASSFGLGGYEQYF. The CDR3 nucleotides read TGTGCCAGCAGTTTTGGTCTTGGGGGCTACGAGCAGTACTTC.

This clonotype has a count of ten or more. One base away lies a much larger clone, so this may be a sequencing read error. The V gene is TRBV6-2 or TRBV6-3, the J gene TRBJ1-1, with D hard to call. CDR3 length: 15 amino acids. The germline V gene has CDR1 MNHEY and CDR2 SVGEGT. For the CDR3, the DNA is TGTGCCAGCCGTTATGGGGTCCCCCTGAACACTGAAGCTTCCTTT. This encodes CASRYGVPLNTEASF.

On this clonotype: This may arise from a read error, as a much more abundant clone is one base away. V usage is TRBV20-1 and J usage is TRBJ1-1, with 8 bases identical to TRBD1. Germline CDR1 DFQATT, CDR2 SNEGSKA (reference sequence). Trimming took 2 bases from V and 5 from J; bases not matched to a gene: 10. The CDR3 length is 15 residues. The CDR3 region has the DNA TGCAGTGCTAGAAAGGTAGGACAGGGTCATACTGAAGCTTTCTTT. It is translated as CSARKVGQGHTEAFF.

In this sample, this clonotype turned up many times. The gene calls are TRBV29-1 and TRBJ1-5; 10 bases map to TRBD1. After removal of 5 bases from V and 2 bases from J, the junction contained 6 bases not matched to a gene. Germline CDR1 and CDR2: SQVTM and ANQGSEA. This CDR3 contains 15 residues. The CDR3 is CSVTSGTGGNQPQHF. The DNA for the CDR3 is TGCAGCGTTACTTCCGGGACAGGGGGCAATCAGCCCCAGCATTTT.

This clonotype has ten or more counts. The gene calls are TRBV20-1 and TRBJ2-1; 11 positions agree with TRBD2. The CDR3 consists of 14 residues. CDR1 is DFQATT and CDR2 is SNEGSKA in the germline V gene (reference sequence). The ends lost 1 base at V and 7 bases at J; junction bases unmatched: 3. This CDR3 reads CSARGSSGRNEQFF. The CDR3 DNA reads TGCAGTGCTAGAGGGTCTAGCGGGAGGAATGAGCAGTTCTTC.

This clonotype was picked up many times. This rearrangement joins TRBV4-1 to TRBJ2-1, with a tentative D call TRBD2 (6 bases). Deletions cut 0 bases from V and 3 bases from J, with 9 bases between. The length of the CDR3 is 15 residues. Germline lookup yields CDR1 MGHRA and CDR2 YSYEKL. CDR3 sequence (DNA): TGCGCCAGCAGCCAAGACCTGCGGGACTACAATGAGCAGTTCTTC. As protein: CASSQDLRDYNEQFF.

This clonotype was detected many times. This chain connects TRBV4-1 to TRBJ2-1, with D perhaps matching TRBD1 (5 bases). CDR3 size: 12 residues. Germline loops: CDR1 MGHRA, CDR2 YSYEKL. The ends were cut back, 3 bases at V and 11 bases at J, with 11 bases in the middle. CDR3 loop: CASSQGPPKQFF. The CDR3 DNA is TGCGCCAGCAGCCAGGGGCCCCCGAAGCAGTTCTTC.

In this sample, this clonotype turned up many times. The chain has TRBV19 and TRBJ2-2, with 10 bases lining up with TRBD2. The length of the CDR3 is 16 residues. V shed 3 bases and J 3 bases; nucleotides not matched to a gene: 4. Germline CDR1 is LNHDA and CDR2 is SQIVND (reference sequence). CDR3 loop: CASSIGLAADTGELFF. The CDR3 DNA is TGTGCCAGTAGTATTGGACTAGCGGCGGACACCGGGGAGCTGTTTTTT.

This clonotype has ten or more counts. The V and J genes are TRBV18 and TRBJ2-3; TRBD2 aligns across 11 bases. V was clipped by 5 bases and J by 2 bases; unmatched bases: 9. This CDR3 is built from 17 residues. Germline values: CDR1 KGHSH, CDR2 LQKENI. The CDR3 nucleotides read TGTGCCAGCTCAACTCTCGGGACTAGCGGAAACACAGATACGCAGTATTTT. Protein sequence: CASSTLGTSGNTDTQYF.

This clonotype was counted at least ten times. The chain joins TRBV10-3 to TRBJ1-1; D unresolved. V lost 6 bases, J lost 9 bases, and 14 bases lay in between. This CDR3 has 12 residues. The V gene's germline CDR1 is ENHRY and CDR2 SYGVKD. CDR3 in amino acids: CAISGSPRKAFF. CDR3 in DNA: TGTGCCATCAGCGGGTCCCCCAGGAAAGCTTTCTTT.

Details on this clonotype: An end of the junction differs from the germline gene, which may be a read error. The chain combines TRBV4-3 with TRBJ2-3; 14 bases line up with TRBD2. Germline V gives CDR1 LGHNA, CDR2 YSLEER. The CDR3 loop spans 17 amino acids. CDR3 nucleotide sequence: TGCGCCAACAGCCAAGATCCGGGACTAGCGGGAGTGGATACGCAGAATTTT. This gives the protein CANSQDPGLAGVDTQNF.

In its sample, this clonotype was seen many times. The rearrangement joins TRBV2 to TRBJ1-3; D gene ambiguous. Trimming stripped 7 bases from V and 2 bases from J, with 6 bases between. The CDR3 spans 12 residues. Germline lookup yields CDR1 SNHLY and CDR2 FYNNEI. CDR3 bases: TGTGCCAGCACCGGAACTGGAAACACCATATATTTT. Translated, it gives CASTGTGNTIYF.

The chain couples TRBV11-1 to TRBJ2-5; D may be TRBD1 or TRBD2 (5 bases each). Trimming took 5 bases from V and 7 from J, leaving 20 bases between them. CDR1 and CDR2 from the germline V gene are SGHAT and FQDESV (reference sequence). The CDR3 spans 15 residues. The CDR3 DNA is TGTGCCAGCAGCCTCCGGGACCCTAGTCGAGGGACCCAGTACTTC. It translates to CASSLRDPSRGTQYF.

The V and J genes are TRBV7-6 and TRBJ2-6; possible D gene TRBD1, 6 bases. Germline values: CDR1 SGHVS, CDR2 FNYEAQ. The CDR3 sequence is 15 residues long. Deletions cut 5 bases from V and 4 bases from J, with 12 bases between. DNA for the CDR3: TGTGCCAGCAGCCTACAGGGCCCCGGGGCCAACGTCCTGACTTTC. Amino acid sequence: CASSLQGPGANVLTF.

This clonotype was seen at least ten times. The chain links TRBV12-3 or TRBV12-4 to TRBJ2-3; 11 bases agree with TRBD2. This CDR3 spans 17 amino acids. J was trimmed by 4 bases and V by 3 bases; bases with no gene match: 9. CDR3 in amino acids: CASSFITSGSRADTQYF. CDR3 nucleotides: TGTGCCAGCAGTTTTATAACTAGCGGGAGCCGAGCAGATACGCAGTATTTT.